The present entry profiles one T cell receptor beta chain with its context. Clones were read by immunoSEQ multiplex PCR, and TCRdb kept only the in-frame ones, dropping some. The data contain roughly 20,000 clones, 88% of them singletons. These data belong to a study of T cell changes during pregnancy in multiple sclerosis. The germline V gene has CDR1 SGHRS and CDR2 YFSETQ. This CDR3 contains 15 residues. V was trimmed by 4 bases and J by 0 bases, leaving 13 bases between them. The sequence was obtained from a female donor in good health, enrolled as a control in a pregnancy study. Sequenced here: CD8+ T cells from peripheral blood mononuclear cells, sampled in the third trimester of pregnancy. This chain uses TRBV5-1 with TRBJ1-1, with D possibly matching TRBD1 (6 bases). The CDR3 nucleotides are TGCGCCAGCAGCCGATCACAGGGATTGAACACTGAAGCTTTCTTT. As protein: CASSRSQGLNTEAFF.